This TCR beta chain was captured by sequencing in a study of T cell responses to AZD1222 COVID-19 vaccine. Study-wide background: Samples with a second dose at about 4 or about 12 weeks were pooled together. Study-wide results and caveats: Researchers took repertoire samples only after the peak T cell response had come. CD4 TCRs linked to vaccination spanned spike, dominating at 160-218 and 743-854. Clonal diversity was possibly underestimated, and white British individuals and females predominated among donors.

This clone qualifies as large. Antigen specificity is unknown. The data were produced by immunoSEQ multiplex PCR, yet TCRdb's version contains in-frame clones alone and is incomplete. The repertoire holds just over 80,000 clones, with around 90% as singletons. CDR3 length: 15 amino acids. The germline CDR1 and CDR2 sequences are SQVTM and ANQGSEA. Trimming removed 4 bases from V and 5 bases from J; junction bases left unmatched: 13. The source of this sequence is an adult in good health. The chain is built from TRBV29-1 and TRBJ1-1; 7 bases map to TRBD1. The material was peripheral blood, obtained on day 0 of AZD1222 vaccination. This CDR3 reads CSVGGPQGSWTEAFF. In DNA, the CDR3 is TGCAGCGTTGGAGGGCCACAGGGGTCCTGGACTGAAGCTTTCTTT.